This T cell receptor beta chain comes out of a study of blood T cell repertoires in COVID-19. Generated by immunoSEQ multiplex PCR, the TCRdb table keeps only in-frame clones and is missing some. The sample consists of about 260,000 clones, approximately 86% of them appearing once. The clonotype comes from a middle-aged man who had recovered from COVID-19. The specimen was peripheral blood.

In DNA form, the CDR3 reads TGTGCCAGCAGCCCTGGCGGGGAACCCTTTAGCGTCTATGGCTACACCTTC. Protein: CASSPGGEPFSVYGYTF. The V call is TRBV7-6, the J call TRBJ1-2, with D unclear. Germline lookup yields CDR1 SGHVS and CDR2 FNYEAQ. The V gene lost 5 bases and the J gene lost 4 bases, with 23 bases spanning the gap. The CDR3 runs to 17 residues.